Following are 8 T cell receptor beta chains from one sample sequenced in a study of T cell repertoires in cytomegalovirus infection. TCRdb itself ran the reads through MiXCR, one entry per CDR3 protein. The table records about 250,000 distinct CDR3 sequences, around 6.2% of them present only once. The specimen was PBMCs. The receptors originated from a human donor in good health (CMV status not recorded). Some clones in this sample may be carry-over from other donors' samples.

This clonotype was seen ten or more times. The V gene is TRBV19, the J gene TRBJ2-7; TRBD1 might be the D (5 bases). Germline V CDR1 and CDR2: LNHDA, SQIVND (reference sequence). This CDR3 has 15 residues. The ends were cut back, 9 bases at V and 2 bases at J, with 20 bases in the middle. The CDR3 spells CASANKGTGPYEQYF. Written as DNA, the CDR3 is TGTGCCAGCGCAAATAAAGGAACAGGCCCCTACGAGCAGTACTTC. Variable domain in full (rest from reference TRBV19 and TRBJ2-7): DGGITQSPKYLFRKEGQNVTLSCEQNLNHDAMYWYRQDPGQGLRLIYYSQIVNDFQKGDIAEGYSVSREKKESFPLTVTSAQKNPTAFYLCASANKGTGPYEQYFGPGTRLTVT.

This clonotype has a count of ten or more. This chain connects TRBV20-1 to TRBJ1-2; 7 positions match TRBD1. CDR1 is DFQATT and CDR2 is SNEGSKA in the germline V gene (reference sequence). The CDR3 sequence is 15 residues long. J was trimmed by 0 bases and V by 6 bases; bases with no gene match: 10. The CDR3 sequence is CSARGTEDSNYGYTF. The CDR3 DNA reads TGCAGTGCCAGGGGGACGGAAGACTCTAACTATGGCTACACCTTC.

This clonotype was seen repeatedly, ten times or more. The chain combines TRBV13 with TRBJ1-1, with 7 bases fitting TRBD1. Germline V gene data show CDR1 as PRHDT and CDR2 as FYEKMQ (reference sequence). The CDR3 runs 17 residues. Germline trimming cut 2 bases from V and 0 bases from J; bases unmatched to any gene: 9. The CDR3 loop is CASSLKIGDSLNTEAFF. The CDR3 nucleotides read TGTGCCAGCAGCTTAAAAATTGGGGACAGCTTGAACACTGAAGCTTTCTTT.

This clonotype came up a few times. The genes are TRBV28 and TRBJ1-3; D gene uncertain. Germline V gene lookup returns CDR1 MDHEN and CDR2 SYDVKM. With 10 bases removed from V and 0 bases from J, the gap between germline ends came to 16 bases. CDR3 length: 15 residues. CDR3: CATGPNLYSGNTIYF. The CDR3 DNA is TGTGCCACAGGACCGAACTTGTACTCTGGAAACACCATATATTTT. The full variable domain, rest sourced from reference TRBV28 and TRBJ1-3, is DVKVTQSSRYLVKRTGEKVFLECVQDMDHENMFWYRQDPGLGLRLIYFSYDVKMKEKGDIPEGYSVSREKKERFSLILESASTNQTSMYLCATGPNLYSGNTIYFGEGSWLTVV.

This clonotype has only a few counts. The chain combines TRBV20-1 with TRBJ1-1; tentative D call: TRBD1 (5 bases). The CDR3 is 15 residues long. Germline CDR1 and CDR2: DFQATT and SNEGSKA (reference sequence). Trimming cost V 2 bases and J 4 bases, with 17 bases left between them. CDR3 DNA sequence: TGCAGTGCTAGAATTCCGGGACCCCAGGCCACTGAAGCTTTCTTT. As protein: CSARIPGPQATEAFF.

Ten or more counts support this clonotype. V usage is TRBV20-1 and J usage is TRBJ1-2; a possible D gene is TRBD1 (6 bases). This CDR3 spans 13 amino acids. V dropped 5 bases and J dropped 5 bases, with 15 bases sitting between them. Germline CDR1 is DFQATT and CDR2 is SNEGSKA (reference sequence). CDR3 sequence (DNA): TGCAGTGCTCTGGGGGCTGGATGGTATGGCTACACCTTC. This gives the protein CSALGAGWYGYTF.

This clonotype was seen more than once but under ten times. The rearrangement joins TRBV20-1 to TRBJ1-1; 10 bases map to TRBD1. CDR1 is DFQATT and CDR2 is SNEGSKA in the germline V gene (reference sequence). Trimming took 4 bases from V and 3 from J; bases not matched to a gene: 8. This CDR3 has 15 amino acids. DNA of the CDR3: TGCAGTGCTATCGACAGGGGGCGAGGGGACACTGAAGCTTTCTTT. Protein product: CSAIDRGRGDTEAFF.

Ten or more counts support this clonotype. CDR3 nucleotides: TGTGCCAGCAGCTATGACAGGGCCTACAATGAGCAGTTCTTC. It yields the protein CASSYDRAYNEQFF. This chain joins TRBV7-8 and TRBJ2-1, with 7 positions matching TRBD1. With V trimmed by 4 bases and J by 2 bases, 2 bases remained unmatched. The CDR3 covers 14 residues. Germline V gene lookup returns CDR1 SGHVS and CDR2 FQNEAQ. The whole variable domain, filled in from reference TRBV7-8 and TRBJ2-1, reads GAGVSQSPRYKVAKRGQDVALRCDPISGHVSLFWYQQALGQGPEFLTYFQNEAQLDKSGLPSDRFFAERPEGSVSTLKIQRTQQEDSAVYLCASSYDRAYNEQFFGPGTRLTVL.